This T cell receptor (beta chain) was identified in a study of cytomegalovirus exposure and HLA in healthy donors. This CDR3 region has 16 residues. CDR1 is MNHEY and CDR2 is SVGAGI in the germline V gene. V dropped 4 bases and J dropped 1; count of bases not matched to a gene: 10. A multiplex PCR was run with 60 Vbeta primers and 13 Jbeta primers. Assay: immunoSEQ multiplex PCR; the TCRdb copy retains only in-frame clones and omits some. The table lists about 220,000 clones, approximately 88% of them singletons. The sequenced sample consisted of PBMCs. The sequence derives from a boy between 2 and 15 years old in good health and CMV-seronegative. The chain uses TRBV6-5 and TRBJ2-7, with 7 bases that match TRBD1. CDR3 sequence reads: CASSLQGPFYSYEQYF. The CDR3 bases are TGTGCCAGCAGTTTACAGGGGCCCTTCTATTCCTACGAGCAGTACTTC.